This entry concerns a single T cell receptor (beta chain). This clonotype was observed a few times. The target of this receptor is not known. Per-base quality was not reported, and no clone a single base away is much larger than it. This entry belongs to a study of early T cells in non-severe SARS-CoV-2 infection (dated by TCRdb to the early 2020s). For context, the study as a whole: TCR sequencing used bulk RNA from unsorted whole blood, so alpha and beta chains could not be paired. What the authors observed across the whole study: VDJdb matching was skewed toward anti-spike CD8 responses, so virus-specific expansions were likely underestimated and private and CD4 specificities were missed.

Relative to germline, V is missing 6 bases and J is missing 5 bases, with 9 bases of the junction outside any gene match. From the cysteine through the phenylalanine, the CDR3 covers 15 amino acids. Kept here is only the CDR3 DNA, which spans 45 bases and is read in frame from base 1. The study was a case-control design nested within a healthcare worker cohort in London, UK, with weekly nasopharyngeal swab PCR tests and blood sampling. Healthcare workers were recruited during the week of the UK lockdown, between 23 and 31 March 2020, and followed weekly for up to roughly 15 weeks. The library was generated by 5' RACE. Data came from a NextSeq 500. To correct for sequencing error and PCR bias, the TCR library protocol tagged individual cDNA molecules with unique molecular identifiers. TCR alpha and beta chains were both sequenced, and the abundances of alpha and beta sequences in each sample were closely correlated with each other. The original pipeline was this. Decombinator V4 was used to perform V gene, J gene and CDR3 annotation of TCR sequences. Expanded TCRs were defined as changing significantly between any two time points under a Poisson model with p below 0.0001. TCR abundances were normalised to the total number of TCRs sequenced per sample and were expressed as counts per million. MAIT TCRs were defined by TRAV1-2 paired with TRAJ12, TRAJ20 or TRAJ33, and iNKT TCRs by TRAV10 paired with TRAJ18. VDJdb, accessed 1 November 2021, was searched for CMV, EBV and SARS-CoV-2 annotated TCRs, excluding TCRs annotated for multiple antigens. TCRdb reran the public reads through fastp at Q25 and MiXCR, keeping productive beta chains. One record per CDR3 amino acid sequence lists the most common genes and DNA. These V and J calls derive from TCRdb rather than the authors' analysis. The sample table lists more than 90,000 distinct CDR3 sequences, about 10% of them with a count of one. The ten top clones hold approximately 5% of the sample.

Rearrangement joined TRBV12-3 or TRBV12-4 to TRBJ1-2; a stretch of 10 junction bases matches TRBD1. What was sequenced was whole blood. The TCR originated in an adult who was a healthcare worker with PCR-confirmed SARS-CoV-2 infection or an uninfected control (not recorded which). The CDR3 in this case is CASRARDRGLYGYTF. The DNA sequence reads TGTGCCAGCAGAGCCCGGGACAGGGGACTTTATGGCTACACCTTC.